This T cell receptor beta chain was found in a study of CD8+ T cells in alopecia areata. Study at large: A regimen of oral tofacitinib, 5 to 10 mg twice daily, was given to treated patients.

Extracted from the samples, RNA was reverse transcribed into cDNA to serve as the sequencing template. Clones were sequenced by immunoSEQ multiplex PCR, and TCRdb holds only the in-frame ones, with some missing. The sample records roughly 110,000 clones, 56% being singletons. The study, taken as a whole, reports: Uncertain still, given a single nonresponder, is whether baseline CD8+ expansion links to response. Expanded CD8+ clones among the top 100, as well as scalp clonality, were significantly decreased by tofacitinib.

As regards this clone: Its antigen is unidentified.

Treatment in this sample: oral pan-JAK inhibitor, 5-10 mg twice daily. Germline V gives CDR1 LNHDA, CDR2 SQIVND (reference sequence). The V gene lost 6 bases and the J gene lost 3 bases, with 17 bases spanning the gap. This CDR3 is built from 15 residues. The TCR originated in a human donor with alopecia areata. The chain uses TRBV19 and TRBJ1-2; D is undetermined. The specimen comprised CD4+ T cells sorted from blood, sampled at week 24, from a patient treated with tofacitinib. CDR3 nucleotide sequence: TGTGCCAGTAGCAGATCCAGGCGGAGCCACTATGGCTACACCTTC. Amino acids: CASSRSRRSHYGYTF.